These 29 T cell receptor beta chains were all obtained from the same sample, sequenced in a study of blood T cell repertoires in COVID-19. Profiling relied on immunoSEQ multiplex PCR, and the TCRdb table lists in-frame clones only, not all of them. The data show some 220,000 clones, roughly 81% seen once. The specimen was peripheral blood. Source of these receptors: a man aged 50 to 60 with acute or convalescent COVID-19.

This chain connects TRBV12-3 or TRBV12-4 to TRBJ1-1; unclear D gene. This CDR3 comprises 11 residues. V lost 3 bases and J lost 8, with 7 bases in between. The CDR3 DNA reads as TGTGCCAGCAGTTTGAGAGGCGAAGCTTTCTTT. Amino acids: CASSLRGEAFF.

This clone was recorded a few times. The chain combines TRBV5-1 with TRBJ2-7; the match to TRBD2 covers 7 bases. CDR3 length: 17 residues. Germline assignment: CDR1 SGHRS and CDR2 YFSETQ. Losses at the gene ends were 7 bases for V and 3 bases for J; bases not matched to a gene: 19. Written as DNA, the CDR3 is TGCGCCAGCGGCAGTTCCCAGTCCGGGGACTACCGCTACGAGCAGTACTTC. It is translated as CASGSSQSGDYRYEQYF.

This chain links TRBV7-2 with TRBJ1-2; TRBD1 might be the D (6 bases). V was cut by 0 bases and J by 8 bases, with 10 bases left in between. CDR3 length equals 13 residues. CDR1 SGHTA and CDR2 FQGNSA come from the germline V gene. CDR3 coding DNA: TGTGCCAGCAGCTTAGCCTTCCAGGGGGGCTACACCTTC. Protein sequence: CASSLAFQGGYTF.

V is TRBV5-1 and J is TRBJ2-1; D gene unclear. The CDR3 extends over 14 amino acids. Germline V gene lookup returns CDR1 SGHRS and CDR2 YFSETQ. Deletions cut 2 bases from V and 8 bases from J, with 14 bases between. CDR3 nucleotides: TGCGCCAGCAGCTTAAGCGTCTCTTGGGATGAGCAGTTCTTC. Encoded protein: CASSLSVSWDEQFF.

The V call is TRBV11-2, the J call TRBJ2-3; TRBD2 matches at 13 bases. The ends lost 6 bases at V and 4 bases at J; junction bases unmatched: 10. Per germline, CDR1 SGHAT and CDR2 FQNNGV. The CDR3 is 17 amino acids. In DNA form, the CDR3 reads TGTGCCAGCAGGTCATGGGGCGGGACTAGCGGGGCAGATACGCAGTATTTT. This translates into CASRSWGGTSGADTQYF.

V gene TRBV28 combines with J gene TRBJ2-4; 7 positions agree with TRBD1. The CDR3 has 13 amino acids. Trimming cost V 4 bases and J 9 bases; bases outside gene matches: 6. CDR1 and CDR2 from the germline V gene are MDHEN and SYDVKM. The chain's CDR3 is CASSSQGSRIQYF. The DNA of the CDR3 is TGTGCCAGCAGTTCACAGGGGTCTCGCATTCAGTACTTC.

The V and J genes are TRBV28 and TRBJ1-1; 10 bases are shared with TRBD1. CDR1 is MDHEN, CDR2 SYDVKM, per germline. The CDR3 is made up of 15 amino acids. J was trimmed by 4 bases and V by 4 bases; bases with no gene match: 6. The CDR3 sequence: CASSSPGQGSTEAFF. For the CDR3, the DNA is TGTGCCAGCAGTTCGCCGGGACAGGGGAGCACTGAAGCTTTCTTT. The variable domain in full, with the rest retrieved from reference TRBV28 and TRBJ1-1, is DVKVTQSSRYLVKRTGEKVFLECVQDMDHENMFWYRQDPGLGLRLIYFSYDVKMKEKGDIPEGYSVSREKKERFSLILESASTNQTSMYLCASSSPGQGSTEAFFGQGTRLTVV.

The chain combines TRBV5-1 with TRBJ2-1, with 11 positions matching TRBD2. Germline V lookup: CDR1 SGHRS, CDR2 YFSETQ. V was pared by 0 bases and J by 10 bases, with 6 bases of the junction left unmatched. The CDR3 spans 15 residues. The CDR3 DNA is TGCGCCAGCAGCTTGGGACTAGCGGGGCACTCAGAGCAGTTCTTC. Translation: CASSLGLAGHSEQFF. The full variable domain, rest sourced from reference TRBV5-1 and TRBJ2-1, is KAGVTQTPRYLIKTRGQQVTLSCSPISGHRSVSWYQQTPGQGLQFLFEYFSETQRNKGNFPGRFSGRQFSNSRSEMNVSTLELGDSALYLCASSLGLAGHSEQFFGPGTRLTVL.

The rearrangement joins TRBV6-5 to TRBJ2-7; perhaps TRBD2 as D (5 bases). V lost 6 bases and J lost 2, with 11 bases in between. Per germline, CDR1 MNHEY and CDR2 SVGAGI. The CDR3 loop spans 13 amino acids. CDR3 residues: CASRDLTAYEQYF. The DNA of the CDR3 is TGTGCCAGCAGGGACTTAACTGCCTACGAGCAGTACTTC.

The chain has TRBV5-1 and TRBJ1-2; D might be TRBD1 (5 bases). The CDR3 has 13 amino acids. The germline V gene has CDR1 SGHRS and CDR2 YFSETQ. Trimming took 1 base from V and 5 from J, leaving 9 bases between them. CDR3 nucleotide sequence: TGCGCCAGCAGCTTGTCGACAGCGTATGGCTACACCTTC. Translation: CASSLSTAYGYTF.

The CDR3, as DNA: TGTGCCAGTAGTTTAAACAGGGGTAGCAATCAGCCCCAGCATTTT. This gives the protein CASSLNRGSNQPQHF. The rearrangement uses TRBV19 and TRBJ1-5; TRBD1 agrees at 7 bases. The CDR3 has 15 amino acids. Germline V lookup: CDR1 LNHDA, CDR2 SQIVND (reference sequence). The trim removed 5 bases at V and 0 bases at J, leaving 4 bases unmatched.

The chain is built from TRBV6-5 and TRBJ1-2; D not resolved. CDR3 length equals 15 residues. V dropped 2 bases and J dropped 2 bases, with 12 bases sitting between them. CDR1 is MNHEY and CDR2 is SVGAGI in the germline V gene. The CDR3 sequence: CASSYQQTTNYGYTF. The DNA for the CDR3 is TGTGCCAGCAGTTACCAACAGACCACAAACTATGGCTACACCTTC.

There are many counts of this clone. The genes are TRBV27 and TRBJ1-2, with no clear D. Germline V gene lookup returns CDR1 MNHEY and CDR2 SMNVEV (reference sequence). The CDR3 consists of 16 residues. Trimming cost V 5 bases and J 7 bases, with 23 bases left between them. In nucleotides, the CDR3 is TGTGCCAGCAGTCCCCGGGAGCCGCAGGAGAACGGTGGCTACACCTTC. It specifies CASSPREPQENGGYTF.

The rearrangement joins TRBV21-1 to TRBJ2-7; TRBD1 is the table's D call, not checked against the DNA. TRBV21-1 is designated a pseudogene. The CDR3 has 15 amino acids. CDR3 in DNA: TGTGCCAGCACTTGGGACAGGGGGCCATTCTACGAGCAGTACTTC. Its protein is CASTWDRGPFYEQYF.

This CDR3 reads CASSQGRSEKLFF. CDR3 DNA: TGTGCCAGCAGCCAAGGCAGGTCTGAAAAACTGTTTTTT. V and J are TRBV3-1 (or the pseudogene TRBV3-2) and TRBJ1-4; D is undetermined. The germline V and J ends were trimmed by 1 base and 7 bases, with 7 bases remaining between them. Germline V gene lookup returns CDR1 LGHDT and CDR2 YNNKEL (reference sequence). CDR3 size: 13 residues.

This chain joins TRBV12-3 or TRBV12-4 and TRBJ2-1, with D possibly being TRBD1 (5 bases). V was shortened by 1 base and J by 7 bases, with 8 bases between the two germline ends. The length of the CDR3 is 13 residues. The CDR3 protein is CASSLGGLNEQFF. CDR3 sequence (DNA): TGTGCCAGCAGTTTAGGGGGCTTGAATGAGCAGTTCTTC.

This chain joins TRBV9 and TRBJ2-3; perhaps TRBD2 as D (6 bases). V was trimmed by 4 bases and J by 6 bases, leaving 12 bases between them. CDR3 length equals 13 residues. The germline gives CDR1 SGDLS, CDR2 YYNGEE. CDR3 region: CASSPRGGDTQYF. The DNA for the CDR3 is TGTGCCAGCAGCCCCCGTGGGGGGGATACGCAGTATTTT.

The V gene is TRBV7-8, the J gene TRBJ2-1; 7 nucleotides match TRBD2. Germline V gene lookup returns CDR1 SGHVS and CDR2 FQNEAQ. This CDR3 comprises 16 residues. J lost 7 bases, V lost 2 bases, and 11 bases had no gene match. The CDR3 sequence: CASSLSPAGNSNEQFF. The CDR3, as DNA: TGTGCCAGCAGCTTAAGCCCAGCGGGGAATTCGAATGAGCAGTTCTTC.

In DNA form, the CDR3 reads TGTGCCAGTAGTATGGGGCGCGGGGTTATCAGAAACACCATATATTTT. It codes for CASSMGRGVIRNTIYF. This chain links TRBV19 with TRBJ1-3, with D maybe TRBD1 (5 bases). Germline CDR1 and CDR2: LNHDA and SQIVND (reference sequence). The ends were cut back, 3 bases at V and 5 bases at J, with 17 bases in the middle. The CDR3 is 16 residues long.

The V and J genes are TRBV5-4 and TRBJ2-5; no firm D call. The ends were cut back, 7 bases at V and 4 bases at J, with 11 bases in the middle. Per germline, CDR1 SGHNT and CDR2 YYREEE (reference sequence). The CDR3 consists of 12 residues. DNA of the CDR3: TGTGCCAGCTTCGACACCCGAGAGACCCAGTACTTC. Protein product: CASFDTRETQYF. Supplemented by reference TRBV5-4 and TRBJ2-5, the full variable domain reads ETGVTQSPTHLIKTRGQQVTLRCSSQSGHNTVSWYQQALGQGPQFIFQYYREEENGRGNFPPRFSGLQFPNYSSELNVNALELDDSALYLCASFDTRETQYFGPGTRLLVL.

This clone came up once. The chain combines TRBV11-2 with TRBJ1-5; D might be TRBD1 (5 bases). Germline V gene sequence: CDR1 SGHAT, CDR2 FQNNGV. V gave up 5 bases and J gave up 4 bases, with 9 bases separating them. This CDR3 has 13 residues. DNA for the CDR3: TGTGCCAGCAGCCCGACAGCAAATCAGCCCCAGCATTTT. Its protein is CASSPTANQPQHF.

The chain has TRBV5-1 and TRBJ2-6; 8 positions agree with TRBD1. The CDR3 loop spans 16 amino acids. Germline V gene lookup returns CDR1 SGHRS and CDR2 YFSETQ. The V gene end was trimmed by 5 bases and the J gene end by 0 bases; junction bases not matched to a gene: 4. CDR3 residues: CASRGTGLSGANVLTF. The CDR3, as DNA: TGCGCCAGCAGAGGGACAGGACTCTCTGGGGCCAACGTCCTGACTTTC.

A few counts support this clone. The chain joins TRBV18 to TRBJ2-7; weak D call: TRBD1 (5 bases). This CDR3 spans 13 amino acids. Germline V lookup: CDR1 KGHSH, CDR2 LQKENI. Trimming took off 1 base at V and 3 bases at J, with 7 bases between the two ends. The CDR3: CASSPLDSYEQYF. The DNA of the CDR3 is TGTGCCAGCTCACCACTCGACAGCTACGAGCAGTACTTC.

The chain uses TRBV5-1 and TRBJ1-6, with D tentatively TRBD1 (6 bases). Germline lookup yields CDR1 SGHRS and CDR2 YFSETQ. The CDR3 is 16 residues long. Trimming cost V 2 bases and J 6 bases, with 15 bases left between them. CDR3 in amino acids: CASSFEQGSGNSPLHF. In DNA form, the CDR3 reads TGCGCCAGCAGCTTCGAACAGGGATCGGGTAATTCACCCCTCCACTTT.

This clone has a handful of counts. The chain joins TRBV28 to TRBJ1-2, with unresolved D. Germline assignment: CDR1 MDHEN and CDR2 SYDVKM. The CDR3 contains 16 residues. The V end was cut by 3 bases, the J end by 2 bases, with 16 bases between. CDR3: CASSFQVGAQNYGYTF. The CDR3 DNA is TGTGCCAGCAGTTTTCAAGTGGGCGCACAGAACTATGGCTACACCTTC.

The J gene is TRBJ2-2, the V gene TRBV28, with 8 bases lining up with TRBD2. The CDR3 contains 15 residues. Losses at the gene ends were 6 bases for V and 6 bases for J; bases not matched to a gene: 9. CDR1 is MDHEN, CDR2 SYDVKM, per germline. The CDR3 region is CASSPGGEAAGELFF. The CDR3 coding sequence is TGTGCCAGCAGCCCCGGGGGGGAGGCGGCCGGGGAGCTGTTTTTT.

The V call is TRBV6-5, the J call TRBJ2-3, with D maybe TRBD2 (6 bases). Germline CDR1 reads MNHEY; CDR2 reads SVGAGI. The CDR3 sequence is 15 residues long. Trimming removed 6 bases at V and 4 bases at J, with 17 bases between. This chain's CDR3 is CASRSSEEGADTQYF. The CDR3 DNA is TGTGCCAGCAGGTCTAGCGAAGAAGGGGCAGATACGCAGTATTTT.

This clone was detected only a few times. The V and J genes are TRBV2 and TRBJ2-7; possibly TRBD1 for D (5 bases). Trimming pared 8 bases from V and 2 bases from J, leaving 13 bases between. The CDR3 is made up of 13 amino acids. Germline V gives CDR1 SNHLY, CDR2 FYNNEI. CDR3 in DNA: TGTGCCAGCCGGACATCGCCACCCTACGAGCAGTACTTC. Encoded protein: CASRTSPPYEQYF.

The chain couples TRBV6-5 to TRBJ1-2, with D perhaps matching TRBD1 (6 bases). This CDR3 comprises 13 residues. Germline V gene data show CDR1 as MNHEY and CDR2 as SVGAGI. Trimming cost V 6 bases and J 3 bases, with 11 bases left between them. CDR3 DNA: TGTGCCAGCAGCAAAGGGGGTGACTATGGCTACACCTTC. The encoded protein is CASSKGGDYGYTF.